This T cell receptor beta chain stems from a study of CD8 T cells in ankylosing spondylitis. Study conclusions and caveats: Disease-linked clones were reportedly significantly enriched in matched ankylosing spondylitis synovial fluid. Some of the motif variants had earlier been found in reactive arthritis patients' fluid and blood. What seemed typical of ankylosing spondylitis blood was a TCR beta motif built from several highly homologous variants.

With 3 bases clipped from V and 1 base from J, the junction kept 12 bases outside the gene matches. Germline V CDR1 and CDR2: SGHRS, YFSETQ. The CDR3 covers 18 residues. In this sample, this clonotype turned up many times. What it binds is unknown. Quantitative barcoded 5'-RACE was used to prepare TCR beta libraries. TCRdb called the 5' RACE reads again in MiXCR, with one record for every CDR3 protein. This sample has 180,000 or so distinct CDR3 sequences, with roughly 12% found just once. J is TRBJ2-2 and V is TRBV5-1; 7 positions match TRBD1. The source of this sequence is a male donor with ankylosing spondylitis or in good health (not recorded which). Sequenced: blood, either unsorted or a sorted T cell fraction (not recorded which). The CDR3 sequence is CASSSFSWTGGNTGELFF. The CDR3 DNA reads TGCGCCAGCAGCTCGTTCTCCTGGACAGGCGGGAACACCGGGGAGCTGTTTTTT. The entire variable domain, with the rest obtained from reference TRBV5-1 and TRBJ2-2, is as follows: KAGVTQTPRYLIKTRGQQVTLSCSPISGHRSVSWYQQTPGQGLQFLFEYFSETQRNKGNFPGRFSGRQFSNSRSEMNVSTLELGDSALYLCASSSFSWTGGNTGELFFGEGSRLTVL.